A single sample is the source of the 21 T cell receptor beta chains below, sequenced in a study of CD8 T cells in ankylosing spondylitis. General study points: About 8 highly homologous variants made up a TCR beta motif that seemed to typify ankylosing spondylitis blood.

No antigen is known for these receptors. TCRdb fed the 5' RACE reads into MiXCR, producing one record per CDR3 protein. The profile shows more than 400,000 distinct CDR3 sequences, approximately 5.3% of them singletons. The sample consisted of blood, either unsorted or a sorted T cell fraction (not recorded which). The receptors shown here come from a male donor with ankylosing spondylitis.

This clonotype was picked up a small number of times. The chain carries TRBV19 and TRBJ2-3; D unclear. The germline V gene has CDR1 LNHDA and CDR2 SQIVND (reference sequence). The CDR3 sequence is 15 residues long. V was clipped by 4 bases and J by 1 base, with 12 bases between them. In DNA, the CDR3 is TGTGCCAGTAGTAATCCGGCCCAGGGCACAGATACGCAGTATTTT. Translation gives CASSNPAQGTDTQYF. Drawing the rest from reference TRBV19 and TRBJ2-3, the complete variable domain is DGGITQSPKYLFRKEGQNVTLSCEQNLNHDAMYWYRQDPGQGLRLIYYSQIVNDFQKGDIAEGYSVSREKKESFPLTVTSAQKNPTAFYLCASSNPAQGTDTQYFGPGTRLTVL.

This clonotype has ten or more counts. The J gene is TRBJ2-7, the V gene TRBV4-1; 7 bases are a match to TRBD2. This CDR3 spans 16 amino acids. V was clipped by 1 base and J by 0 bases; unmatched bases: 6. Germline assignment: CDR1 MGHRA and CDR2 YSYEKL. CDR3 in amino acids: CASSQGKSGTSYEQYF. CDR3 in DNA: TGCGCCAGCAGCCAAGGAAAGAGCGGGACCTCCTACGAGCAGTACTTC.

This clonotype showed up many times. This chain connects TRBV20-1 to TRBJ2-3; the match to TRBD1 covers 7 bases. The CDR3 contains 15 residues. CDR1 and CDR2 from the germline V gene are DFQATT and SNEGSKA (reference sequence). Germline trimming cut 6 bases from V and 0 bases from J; bases unmatched to any gene: 9. CDR3 protein: CSASDRAVSTDTQYF. DNA for the CDR3: TGCAGTGCCTCCGACAGGGCCGTTAGCACAGATACGCAGTATTTT.

This clonotype came up a few times. The V gene is TRBV3-1, the J gene TRBJ2-1; the match to TRBD2 covers 12 bases. V shed 2 bases, J shed 4 bases, and the junction held 6 bases outside the gene matches. This CDR3 spans 17 amino acids. The V gene's germline CDR1 is LGHDT and CDR2 YNNKEL (reference sequence). The CDR3 DNA follows: TGTGCCAGCAGCCAATTCCTAGCGGGGGGGCAATACAATGAGCAGTTCTTC. The encoded protein is CASSQFLAGGQYNEQFF.

This clonotype was counted ten times or more. In nucleotides, the CDR3 is TGTGCCAGCAGTTTCCGGCGGGAGGCCAGTCAGTTCTTC. Its protein is CASSFRREASQFF. The chain links TRBV12-3 or TRBV12-4 to TRBJ2-1; 8 positions agree with TRBD2. The CDR3 has 13 amino acids. V dropped 3 bases and J dropped 13; count of bases not matched to a gene: 8.

This clonotype has more than one count but fewer than ten. The V call is TRBV27, the J call TRBJ2-2, with 11 bases that match TRBD2. Germline assignment: CDR1 MNHEY and CDR2 SMNVEV (reference sequence). Trimming cost V 2 bases and J 5 bases; bases outside gene matches: 4. The CDR3 length is 16 residues. The CDR3 region is CASSLLAGGGTGELFF. For the CDR3, the DNA is TGTGCCAGCAGTTTACTAGCGGGAGGAGGGACCGGGGAGCTGTTTTTT.

This clonotype was counted between two and nine times. This chain joins TRBV11-1 and TRBJ2-5, with 8 positions matching TRBD2. Germline CDR1 is SGHAT and CDR2 is FQDESV (reference sequence). Trimming took 5 bases from V and 3 from J; bases not matched to a gene: 5. The CDR3 has 14 amino acids. The DNA of the CDR3 is TGTGCCAGCAGCCAACTAGCGGCAAAAGAGACCCAGTACTTC. Translation gives CASSQLAAKETQYF.

This clonotype was found many times. The chain uses TRBV28 and TRBJ1-5, with D hard to call. V was clipped by 0 bases and J by 8 bases, with 17 bases between them. CDR3 size: 16 residues. Per germline, CDR1 MDHEN and CDR2 SYDVKM. In nucleotides, the CDR3 is TGTGCCAGCAGTTTATGGGTCGGGTCCTCGGAGGAGCCCCAGCATTTT. Encoded protein: CASSLWVGSSEEPQHF. The full variable domain, with the rest looked up from reference TRBV28 and TRBJ1-5, is DVKVTQSSRYLVKRTGEKVFLECVQDMDHENMFWYRQDPGLGLRLIYFSYDVKMKEKGDIPEGYSVSREKKERFSLILESASTNQTSMYLCASSLWVGSSEEPQHFGDGTRLSIL.

This clonotype was seen ten or more times. The V call is TRBV6-1, the J call TRBJ1-1; 11 nucleotides line up with TRBD1. Trimming took 6 bases from V and 0 from J; bases not matched to a gene: 3. The CDR3 length is 15 residues. Looked up from germline, CDR1 is MNHNS and CDR2 is SASEGT. The chain's CDR3 is CASSRTGGLNTEAFF. CDR3 DNA sequence: TGTGCCAGCAGCAGGACAGGGGGCTTGAACACTGAAGCTTTCTTT.

This clonotype has at least ten counts. The J gene is TRBJ2-7, the V gene TRBV4-1, with 8 bases matching TRBD1. The CDR3 runs to 14 residues. The germline V gene has CDR1 MGHRA and CDR2 YSYEKL. V shed 3 bases, J shed 1 base, and the junction held 2 bases outside the gene matches. CDR3 amino acids: CASSQGQVSYEQYF. The CDR3, as DNA: TGCGCCAGCAGCCAGGGACAGGTTTCCTACGAGCAGTACTTC.

This clonotype was counted at least ten times. The V and J genes are TRBV7-8 and TRBJ1-2; D call uncertain. CDR3 length: 14 residues. Germline V lookup: CDR1 SGHVS, CDR2 FQNEAQ. Trimming took 5 bases from V and 2 from J, leaving 12 bases between them. As DNA, the CDR3 is TGTGCCAGCAGCCCCCAGCAGGCCAACTATGGCTACACCTTC. Translating gives CASSPQQANYGYTF.

This clonotype was seen at least ten times. The CDR3 reads CASSQVGWNLNYGYTF. CDR3 coding DNA: TGCGCCAGCAGCCAAGTTGGGTGGAACCTTAACTATGGCTACACCTTC. The chain uses TRBV4-1 and TRBJ1-2; D not certain. The CDR3 loop spans 16 amino acids. Deletions cut 1 base from V and 1 base from J, with 13 bases between. Germline V gene data show CDR1 as MGHRA and CDR2 as YSYEKL.

The J gene is TRBJ2-7, the V gene TRBV7-9; D is undetermined. There are 11 residues in the CDR3. Trimming shortened V by 10 bases and J by 6 bases, and 13 bases separated the two germline ends. Germline V gene data show CDR1 as SEHNR and CDR2 as FQNEAQ (reference sequence). CDR3 nucleotides: TGTGCCACCGAATCAGGTGTCGAGCAGTACTTC. Translation: CATESGVEQYF.

Many counts were recorded for this clonotype. The chain links TRBV5-1 to TRBJ2-1; the match to TRBD2 covers 8 bases. The V segment lost 5 bases and the J segment 3 bases; nucleotides outside the gene matches: 1. Germline CDR1 and CDR2: SGHRS and YFSETQ. The CDR3 sequence is 13 residues long. The CDR3 region has the DNA TGCGCCAGCAGGAGCGGGAGCTACAATGAGCAGTTCTTC. Amino acid sequence: CASRSGSYNEQFF. Using reference TRBV5-1 and TRBJ2-1 for the parts outside the CDR3, the full variable domain is KAGVTQTPRYLIKTRGQQVTLSCSPISGHRSVSWYQQTPGQGLQFLFEYFSETQRNKGNFPGRFSGRQFSNSRSEMNVSTLELGDSALYLCASRSGSYNEQFFGPGTRLTVL.

This clonotype was seen at least ten times. The gene calls are TRBV5-5 and TRBJ1-2, with D perhaps TRBD1 (5 bases). Germline V gene sequence: CDR1 SGHKS, CDR2 YYEKEE (reference sequence). Between the trimmed V and J ends, which lost 1 base and 7 bases, there was a span of 14 bases. The CDR3 sequence is 14 residues long. CDR3 DNA: TGTGCCAGCAGCTTGAATTCCGGGGCGGGTGGCTACACCTTC. Protein sequence: CASSLNSGAGGYTF.

This clonotype has at least ten counts. This chain uses TRBV13 with TRBJ2-7, with D possibly matching TRBD2 (6 bases). V was trimmed by 7 bases and J by 4 bases, leaving 14 bases between them. Germline assignment: CDR1 PRHDT and CDR2 FYEKMQ (reference sequence). There are 13 residues in the CDR3. The CDR3 reads CASTSSGVYEQYF. The CDR3 region has the DNA TGTGCCAGCACCTCCTCGGGGGTTTACGAGCAGTACTTC.

This clonotype has ten or more counts. The chain joins TRBV12-3 or TRBV12-4 to TRBJ2-1; possibly TRBD2 for D (5 bases). The germline V and J ends were trimmed by 4 bases and 8 bases, with 9 bases remaining between them. There are 12 residues in the CDR3. CDR3 DNA: TGTGCCAGCAGTTCGGGGTGGCATGAGCAGTTCTTC. It encodes CASSSGWHEQFF.

This clonotype was detected ten times or more. The chain has TRBV5-1 and TRBJ1-2; D is perhaps TRBD1 (5 bases). There are 15 residues in the CDR3. With 0 bases removed from V and 4 bases from J, the gap between germline ends came to 13 bases. Germline V CDR1 and CDR2: SGHRS, YFSETQ. CDR3 amino acids: CASSLDGRVTYGYTF. CDR3 DNA sequence: TGCGCCAGCAGCTTGGACGGCAGGGTAACCTATGGCTACACCTTC.

This clonotype was found many times. This chain joins TRBV7-2 and TRBJ2-7; D is undetermined. The CDR3 runs 13 residues. V was pared by 2 bases and J by 2 bases, with 7 bases between. The germline CDR1 and CDR2 sequences are SGHTA and FQGNSA. Written as DNA, the CDR3 is TGTGCCAGCAGCTTAACGAGAACCTACGAGCAGTACTTC. Residues: CASSLTRTYEQYF.

This clonotype appeared a few times. The genes are TRBV4-1 and TRBJ2-5; D is perhaps TRBD1 (6 bases). This CDR3 is 14 amino acids long. Germline lookup yields CDR1 MGHRA and CDR2 YSYEKL. V was trimmed by 1 base and J by 5 bases, leaving 11 bases between them. The CDR3 loop reads CASSQVQGLETQYF. The CDR3 DNA is TGCGCCAGCAGCCAAGTCCAGGGGTTGGAGACCCAGTACTTC.

In nucleotides, the CDR3 is TGCGCCAGCACCCAGGGACAGAGCCAAGAGACCCAGTACTTC. Translated, it gives CASTQGQSQETQYF. The chain carries TRBV5-1 and TRBJ2-5; 7 bases align to TRBD1. The CDR3 runs 14 residues. Germline V gives CDR1 SGHRS, CDR2 YFSETQ. After removal of 6 bases from V and 1 base from J, the junction contained 6 bases not matched to a gene.